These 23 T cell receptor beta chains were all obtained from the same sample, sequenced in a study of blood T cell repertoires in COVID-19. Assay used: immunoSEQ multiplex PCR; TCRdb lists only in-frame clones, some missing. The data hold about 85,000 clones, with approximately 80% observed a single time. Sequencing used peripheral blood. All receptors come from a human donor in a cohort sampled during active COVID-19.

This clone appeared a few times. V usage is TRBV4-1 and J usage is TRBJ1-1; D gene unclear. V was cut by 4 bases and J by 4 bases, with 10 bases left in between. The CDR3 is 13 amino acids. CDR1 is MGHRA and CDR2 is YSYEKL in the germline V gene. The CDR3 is CASSRKDSTEAFF. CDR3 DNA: TGCGCCAGCAGCCGAAAGGACTCCACTGAAGCTTTCTTT.

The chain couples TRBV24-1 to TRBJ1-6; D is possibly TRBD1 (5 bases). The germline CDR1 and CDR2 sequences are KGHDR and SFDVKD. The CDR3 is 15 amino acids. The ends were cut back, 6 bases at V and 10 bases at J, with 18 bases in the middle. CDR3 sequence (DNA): TGTGCCACCAGTCTAGGGCAGGGCAATAGATCACCCCTCCACTTT. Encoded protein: CATSLGQGNRSPLHF.

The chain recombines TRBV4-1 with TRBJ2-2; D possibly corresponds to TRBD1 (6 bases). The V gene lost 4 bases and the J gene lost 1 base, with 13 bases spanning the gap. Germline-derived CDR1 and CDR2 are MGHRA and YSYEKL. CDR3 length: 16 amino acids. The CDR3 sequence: CASSRSDSLNTGELFF. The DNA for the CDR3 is TGCGCCAGCAGCCGTTCGGACAGCCTGAACACCGGGGAGCTGTTTTTT.

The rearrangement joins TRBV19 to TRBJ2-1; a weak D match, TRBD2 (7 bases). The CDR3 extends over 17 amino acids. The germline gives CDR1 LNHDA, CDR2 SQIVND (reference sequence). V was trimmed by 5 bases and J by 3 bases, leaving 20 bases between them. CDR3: CASSPPPWRGLYNEQFF. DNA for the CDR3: TGTGCCAGTAGTCCGCCCCCCTGGCGGGGGCTCTACAATGAGCAGTTCTTC. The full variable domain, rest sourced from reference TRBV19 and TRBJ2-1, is DGGITQSPKYLFRKEGQNVTLSCEQNLNHDAMYWYRQDPGQGLRLIYYSQIVNDFQKGDIAEGYSVSREKKESFPLTVTSAQKNPTAFYLCASSPPPWRGLYNEQFFGPGTRLTVL.

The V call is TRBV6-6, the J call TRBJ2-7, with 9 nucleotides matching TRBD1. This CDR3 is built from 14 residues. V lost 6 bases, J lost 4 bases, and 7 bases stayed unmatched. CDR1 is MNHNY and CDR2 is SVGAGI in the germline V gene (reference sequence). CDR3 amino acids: CASSLPDRGYEQYF. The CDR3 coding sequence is TGTGCCAGCAGCCTTCCGGACAGGGGTTACGAGCAGTACTTC.

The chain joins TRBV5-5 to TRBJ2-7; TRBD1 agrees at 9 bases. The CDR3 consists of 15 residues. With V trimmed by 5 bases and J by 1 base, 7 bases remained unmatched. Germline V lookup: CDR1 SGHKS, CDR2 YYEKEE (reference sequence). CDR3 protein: CASRTGTGRSYEQYF. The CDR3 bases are TGTGCCAGCAGAACCGGGACAGGGCGTTCCTACGAGCAGTACTTC.

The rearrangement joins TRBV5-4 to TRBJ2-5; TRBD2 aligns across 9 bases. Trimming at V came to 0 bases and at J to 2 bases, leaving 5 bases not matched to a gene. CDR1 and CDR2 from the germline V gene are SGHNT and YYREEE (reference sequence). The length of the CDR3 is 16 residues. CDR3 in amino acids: CASSLDGGGGQETQYF. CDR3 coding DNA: TGTGCCAGCAGCTTGGATGGCGGGGGGGGTCAAGAGACCCAGTACTTC. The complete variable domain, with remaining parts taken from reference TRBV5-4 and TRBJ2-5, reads ETGVTQSPTHLIKTRGQQVTLRCSSQSGHNTVSWYQQALGQGPQFIFQYYREEENGRGNFPPRFSGLQFPNYSSELNVNALELDDSALYLCASSLDGGGGQETQYFGPGTRLLVL.

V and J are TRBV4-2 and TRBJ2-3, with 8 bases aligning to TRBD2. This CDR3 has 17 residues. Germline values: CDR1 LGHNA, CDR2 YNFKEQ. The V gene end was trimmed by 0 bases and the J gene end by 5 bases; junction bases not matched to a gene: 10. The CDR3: CASSQETAGGPRDTQYF. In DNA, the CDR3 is TGTGCCAGCAGCCAAGAGACGGCGGGGGGCCCCCGAGATACGCAGTATTTT.

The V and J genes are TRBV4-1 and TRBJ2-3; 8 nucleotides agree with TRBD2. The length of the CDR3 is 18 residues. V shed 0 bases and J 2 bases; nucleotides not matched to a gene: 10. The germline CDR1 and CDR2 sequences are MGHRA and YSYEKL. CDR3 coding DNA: TGCGCCAGCAGCCAAGAGGATCGAGCGGGGGCCCTCACAGATACGCAGTATTTT. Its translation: CASSQEDRAGALTDTQYF.

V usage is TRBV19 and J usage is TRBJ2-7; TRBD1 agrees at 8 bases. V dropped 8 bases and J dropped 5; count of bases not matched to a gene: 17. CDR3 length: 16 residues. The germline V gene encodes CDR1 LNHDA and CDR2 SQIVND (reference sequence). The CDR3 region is CASADPLRGLSNEQYF. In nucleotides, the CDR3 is TGTGCCAGTGCTGATCCACTCAGGGGGCTGTCGAACGAGCAGTACTTC.

In DNA, the CDR3 is TGCGCCAGCAGCTTGGCTCACAGCGGGGGGACAGATACGCAGTATTTT. It yields the protein CASSLAHSGGTDTQYF. The chain is built from TRBV5-1 and TRBJ2-3, with 9 bases aligning to TRBD2. The CDR3 covers 16 residues. Looked up from germline, CDR1 is SGHRS and CDR2 is YFSETQ. With 0 bases clipped from V and 3 bases from J, the junction kept 5 bases outside the gene matches.

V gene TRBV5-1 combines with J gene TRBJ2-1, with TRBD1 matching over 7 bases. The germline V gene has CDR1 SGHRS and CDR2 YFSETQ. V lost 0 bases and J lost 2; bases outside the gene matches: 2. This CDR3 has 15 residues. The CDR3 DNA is TGCGCCAGCAGCTTGGCTGGGACAGCCTACAATGAGCAGTTCTTC. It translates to CASSLAGTAYNEQFF. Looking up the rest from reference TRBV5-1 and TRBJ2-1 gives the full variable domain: KAGVTQTPRYLIKTRGQQVTLSCSPISGHRSVSWYQQTPGQGLQFLFEYFSETQRNKGNFPGRFSGRQFSNSRSEMNVSTLELGDSALYLCASSLAGTAYNEQFFGPGTRLTVL.

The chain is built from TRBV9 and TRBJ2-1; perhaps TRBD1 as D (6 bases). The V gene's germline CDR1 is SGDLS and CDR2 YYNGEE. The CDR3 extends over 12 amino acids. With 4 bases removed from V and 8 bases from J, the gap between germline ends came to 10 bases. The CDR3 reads CASSIQGHEQFF. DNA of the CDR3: TGTGCCAGCAGCATACAGGGACATGAGCAGTTCTTC.

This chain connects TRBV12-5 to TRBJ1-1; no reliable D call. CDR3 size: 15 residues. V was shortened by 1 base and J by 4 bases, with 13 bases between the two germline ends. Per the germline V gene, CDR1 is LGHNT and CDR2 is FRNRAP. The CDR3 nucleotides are TGTGCTAGTGGTTTGGGTCTGGGGAGAACCACTGAAGCTTTCTTT. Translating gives CASGLGLGRTTEAFF.

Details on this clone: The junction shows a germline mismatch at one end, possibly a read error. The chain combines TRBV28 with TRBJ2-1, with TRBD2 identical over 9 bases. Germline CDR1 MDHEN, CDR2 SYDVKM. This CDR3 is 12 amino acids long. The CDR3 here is CASSFRRGGVLF. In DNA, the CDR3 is TGTGCCAGCAGTTTCCGGCGGGGGGGCGTACTCTTC. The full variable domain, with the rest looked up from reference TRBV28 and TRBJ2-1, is DVKVTQSSRYLVKRTGEKVFLECVQDMDHENMFWYRQDPGLGLRLIYFSYDVKMKEKGDIPEGYSVSREKKERFSLILESASTNQTSMYLCASSFRRGGVLFGPGTRLTVL.

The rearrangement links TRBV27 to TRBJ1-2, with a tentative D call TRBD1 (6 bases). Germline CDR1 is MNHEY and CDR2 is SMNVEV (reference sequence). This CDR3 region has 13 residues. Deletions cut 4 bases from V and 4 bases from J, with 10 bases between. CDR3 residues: CASSYGQSYGYTF. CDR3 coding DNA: TGTGCCAGCAGTTATGGACAGAGCTATGGCTACACCTTC.

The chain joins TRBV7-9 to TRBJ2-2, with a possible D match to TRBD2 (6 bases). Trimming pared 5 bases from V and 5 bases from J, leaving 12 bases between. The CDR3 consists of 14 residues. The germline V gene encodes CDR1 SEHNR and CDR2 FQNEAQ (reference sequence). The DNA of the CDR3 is TGTGCCAGCAGCCCCGGGGGAGTAACCGGGGAGCTGTTTTTT. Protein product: CASSPGGVTGELFF.

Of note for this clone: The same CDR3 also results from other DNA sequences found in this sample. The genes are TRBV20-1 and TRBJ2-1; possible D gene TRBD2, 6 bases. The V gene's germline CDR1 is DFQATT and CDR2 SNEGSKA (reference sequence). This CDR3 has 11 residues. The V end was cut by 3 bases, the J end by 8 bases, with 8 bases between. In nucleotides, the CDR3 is TGCAGTGCTAGGAGCGGGCATGAGCAGTTCTTC. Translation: CSARSGHEQFF.

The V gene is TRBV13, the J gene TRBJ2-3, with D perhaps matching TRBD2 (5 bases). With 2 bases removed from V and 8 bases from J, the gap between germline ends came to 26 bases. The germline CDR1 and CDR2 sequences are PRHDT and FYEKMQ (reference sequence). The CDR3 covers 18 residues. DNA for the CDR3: TGTGCCAGCAGCTTATTCCCGTCTGGCGGGCCGAGAACATTTACGCAGTATTTT. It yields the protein CASSLFPSGGPRTFTQYF.

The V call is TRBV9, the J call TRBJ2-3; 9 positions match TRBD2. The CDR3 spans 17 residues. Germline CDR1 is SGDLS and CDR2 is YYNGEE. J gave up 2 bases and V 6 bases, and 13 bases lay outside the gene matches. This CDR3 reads CASKPDLRGGTTDTQYF. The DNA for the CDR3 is TGTGCCAGCAAGCCCGATTTGCGGGGGGGAACCACAGATACGCAGTATTTT.

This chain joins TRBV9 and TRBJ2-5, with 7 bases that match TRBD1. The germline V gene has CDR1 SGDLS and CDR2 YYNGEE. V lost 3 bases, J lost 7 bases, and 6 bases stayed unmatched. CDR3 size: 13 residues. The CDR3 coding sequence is TGTGCCAGCAGCGCAGGGGGTCCTGGGACCCAGTACTTC. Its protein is CASSAGGPGTQYF. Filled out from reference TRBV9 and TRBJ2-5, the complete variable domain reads DSGVTQTPKHLITATGQRVTLRCSPRSGDLSVYWYQQSLDQGLQFLIQYYNGEERAKGNILERFSAQQFPDLHSELNLSSLELGDSALYFCASSAGGPGTQYFGPGTRLLVL.

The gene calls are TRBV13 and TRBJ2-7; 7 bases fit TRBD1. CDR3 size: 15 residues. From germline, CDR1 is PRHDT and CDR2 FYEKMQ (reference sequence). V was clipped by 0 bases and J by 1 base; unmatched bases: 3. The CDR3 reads CASSLGGQISYEQYF. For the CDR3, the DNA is TGTGCCAGCAGCTTAGGGGGACAGATATCCTACGAGCAGTACTTC. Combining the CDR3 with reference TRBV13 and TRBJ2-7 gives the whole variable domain AAGVIQSPRHLIKEKRETATLKCYPIPRHDTVYWYQQGPGQDPQFLISFYEKMQSDKGSIPDRFSAQQFSDYHSELNMSSLELGDSALYFCASSLGGQISYEQYFGPGTRLTVT.

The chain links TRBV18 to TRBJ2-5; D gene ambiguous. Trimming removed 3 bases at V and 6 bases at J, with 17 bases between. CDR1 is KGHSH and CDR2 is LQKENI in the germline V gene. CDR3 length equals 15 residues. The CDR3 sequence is CASSPFSGSEKTQYF. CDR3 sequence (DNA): TGTGCCAGCTCACCTTTCTCCGGTAGTGAGAAGACCCAGTACTTC. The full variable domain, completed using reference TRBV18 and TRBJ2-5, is NAGVMQNPRHLVRRRGQEARLRCSPMKGHSHVYWYRQLPEEGLKFMVYLQKENIIDESGMPKERFSAEFPKEGPSILRIQQVVRGDSAAYFCASSPFSGSEKTQYFGPGTRLLVL.